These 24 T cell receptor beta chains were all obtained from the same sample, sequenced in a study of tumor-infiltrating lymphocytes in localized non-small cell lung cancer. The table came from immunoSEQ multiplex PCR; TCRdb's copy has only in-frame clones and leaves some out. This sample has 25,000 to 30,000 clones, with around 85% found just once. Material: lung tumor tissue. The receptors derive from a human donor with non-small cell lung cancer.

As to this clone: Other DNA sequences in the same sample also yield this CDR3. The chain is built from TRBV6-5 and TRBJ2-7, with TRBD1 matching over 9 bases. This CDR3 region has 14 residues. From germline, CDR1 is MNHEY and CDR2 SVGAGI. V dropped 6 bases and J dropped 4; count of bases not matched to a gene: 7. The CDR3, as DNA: TGTGCCAGCAGCCCCGGGACAGGGAGGTACGAGCAGTACTTC. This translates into CASSPGTGRYEQYF.

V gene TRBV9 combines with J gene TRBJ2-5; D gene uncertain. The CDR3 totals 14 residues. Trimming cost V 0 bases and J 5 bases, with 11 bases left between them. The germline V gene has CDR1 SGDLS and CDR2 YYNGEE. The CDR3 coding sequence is TGTGCCAGCAGCGTAGACGAAGGGTTCGAGACCCAGTACTTC. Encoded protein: CASSVDEGFETQYF.

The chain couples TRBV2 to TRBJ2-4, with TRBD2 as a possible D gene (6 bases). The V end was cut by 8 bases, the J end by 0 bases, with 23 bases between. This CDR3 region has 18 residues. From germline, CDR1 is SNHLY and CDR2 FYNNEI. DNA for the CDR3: TGTGCCAGCCCCACCCTGCTAGCGCGGCCGAAAGCCAAAAACATTCAGTACTTC. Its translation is CASPTLLARPKAKNIQYF.

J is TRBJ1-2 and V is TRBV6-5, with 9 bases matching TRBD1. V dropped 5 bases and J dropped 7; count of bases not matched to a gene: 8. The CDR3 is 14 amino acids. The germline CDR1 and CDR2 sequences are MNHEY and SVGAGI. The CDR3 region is CASSTGTGLGGYTF. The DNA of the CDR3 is TGTGCCAGCAGTACCGGGACAGGGCTCGGTGGCTACACCTTC.

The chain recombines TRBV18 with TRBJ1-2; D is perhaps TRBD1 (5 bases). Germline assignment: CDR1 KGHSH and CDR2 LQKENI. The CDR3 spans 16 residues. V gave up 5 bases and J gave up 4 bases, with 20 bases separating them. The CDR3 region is CASSATRVGSSYGYTF. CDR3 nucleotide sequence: TGTGCCAGCTCAGCTACCAGGGTGGGGTCCTCCTATGGCTACACCTTC.

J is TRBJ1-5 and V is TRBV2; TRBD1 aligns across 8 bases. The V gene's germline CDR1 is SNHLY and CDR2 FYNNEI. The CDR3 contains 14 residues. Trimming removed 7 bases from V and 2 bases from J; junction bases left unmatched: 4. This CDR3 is CASNTGQGNQPQHF. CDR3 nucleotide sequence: TGTGCCAGCAACACGGGACAGGGCAATCAGCCCCAGCATTTT. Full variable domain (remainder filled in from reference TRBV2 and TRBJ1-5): EPEVTQTPSHQVTQMGQEVILRCVPISNHLYFYWYRQILGQKVEFLVSFYNNEISEKSEIFDDQFSVERPDGSNFTLKIRSTKLEDSAMYFCASNTGQGNQPQHFGDGTRLSIL.

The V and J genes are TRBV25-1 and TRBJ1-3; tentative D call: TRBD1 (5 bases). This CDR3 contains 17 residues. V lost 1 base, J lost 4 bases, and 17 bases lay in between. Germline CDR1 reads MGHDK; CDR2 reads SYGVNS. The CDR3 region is CASSELWAGPGGNTIYF. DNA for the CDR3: TGTGCCAGCAGTGAATTGTGGGCAGGGCCGGGGGGAAACACCATATATTTT.

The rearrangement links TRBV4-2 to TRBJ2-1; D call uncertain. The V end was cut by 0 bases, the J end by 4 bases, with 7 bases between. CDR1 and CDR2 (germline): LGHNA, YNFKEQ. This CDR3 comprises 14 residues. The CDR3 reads CASSQEHHYNEQFF. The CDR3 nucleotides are TGTGCCAGCAGCCAAGAGCACCATTACAATGAGCAGTTCTTC.

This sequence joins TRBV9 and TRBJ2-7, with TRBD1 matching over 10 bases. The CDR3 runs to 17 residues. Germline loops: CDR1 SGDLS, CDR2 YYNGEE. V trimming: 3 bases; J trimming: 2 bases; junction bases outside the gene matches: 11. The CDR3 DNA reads TGTGCCAGCAGCGCCCCTGCCGGGACAGGGGTTCCCTACGAGCAGTACTTC. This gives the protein CASSAPAGTGVPYEQYF.

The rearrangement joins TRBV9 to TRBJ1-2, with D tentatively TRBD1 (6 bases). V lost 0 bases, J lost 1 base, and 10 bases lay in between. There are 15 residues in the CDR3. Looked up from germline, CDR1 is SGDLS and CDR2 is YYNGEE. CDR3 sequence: CASSVADRHNYGYTF. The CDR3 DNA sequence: TGTGCCAGCAGCGTAGCGGACAGACATAACTATGGCTACACCTTC.

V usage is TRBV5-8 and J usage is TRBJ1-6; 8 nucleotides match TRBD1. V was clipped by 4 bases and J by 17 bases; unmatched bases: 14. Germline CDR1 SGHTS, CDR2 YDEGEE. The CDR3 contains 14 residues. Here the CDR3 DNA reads TGTGCCAGCAGCCCGCGACAGGGGAAGATAGCGGTCCACTTT. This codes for CASSPRQGKIAVHF.

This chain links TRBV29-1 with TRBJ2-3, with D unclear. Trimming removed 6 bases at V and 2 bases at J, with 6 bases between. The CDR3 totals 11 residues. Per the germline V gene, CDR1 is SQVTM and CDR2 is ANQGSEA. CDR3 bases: TGCAGCGTAGCGTCCACAGATACGCAGTATTTT. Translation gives CSVASTDTQYF.

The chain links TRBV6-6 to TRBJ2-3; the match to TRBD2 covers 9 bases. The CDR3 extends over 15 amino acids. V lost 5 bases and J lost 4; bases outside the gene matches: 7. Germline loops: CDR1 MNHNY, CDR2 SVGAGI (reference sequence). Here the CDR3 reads CASSANSGGSDTQYF. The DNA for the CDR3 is TGTGCCAGCAGTGCCAATAGCGGGGGCTCAGATACGCAGTATTTT.

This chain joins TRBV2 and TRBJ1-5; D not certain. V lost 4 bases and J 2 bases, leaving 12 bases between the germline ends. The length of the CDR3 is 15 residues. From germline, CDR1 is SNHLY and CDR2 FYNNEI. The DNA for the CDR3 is TGTGCCAGCAGTGCGGGATTATGGGGCAATCAGCCCCAGCATTTT. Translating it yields CASSAGLWGNQPQHF.

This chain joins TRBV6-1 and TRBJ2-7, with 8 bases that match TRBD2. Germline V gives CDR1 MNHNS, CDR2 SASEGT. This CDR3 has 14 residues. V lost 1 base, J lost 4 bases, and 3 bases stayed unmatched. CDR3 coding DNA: TGTGCCAGCAGTGAAGGACTAGCGCAATACGAGCAGTACTTC. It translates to CASSEGLAQYEQYF.

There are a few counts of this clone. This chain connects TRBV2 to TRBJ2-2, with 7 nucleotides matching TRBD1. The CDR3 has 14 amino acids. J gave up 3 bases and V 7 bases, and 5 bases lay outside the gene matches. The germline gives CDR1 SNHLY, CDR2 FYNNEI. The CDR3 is CASNTGVDTGELFF. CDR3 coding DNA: TGTGCCAGCAATACAGGGGTCGACACCGGGGAGCTGTTTTTT.

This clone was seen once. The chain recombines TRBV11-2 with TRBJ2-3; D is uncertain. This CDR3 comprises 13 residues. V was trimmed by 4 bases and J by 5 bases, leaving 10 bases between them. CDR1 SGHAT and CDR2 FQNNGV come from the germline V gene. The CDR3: CASSSYRGDTQYF. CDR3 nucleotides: TGTGCCAGCAGCTCCTACCGTGGAGATACGCAGTATTTT.

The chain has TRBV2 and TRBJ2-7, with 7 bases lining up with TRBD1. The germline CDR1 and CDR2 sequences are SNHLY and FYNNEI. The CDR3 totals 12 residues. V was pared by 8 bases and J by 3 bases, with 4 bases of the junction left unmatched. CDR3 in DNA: TGTGCCAGCGAAAGGGACAGCTACGAGCAGTACTTC. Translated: CASERDSYEQYF. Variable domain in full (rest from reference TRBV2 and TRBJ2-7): EPEVTQTPSHQVTQMGQEVILRCVPISNHLYFYWYRQILGQKVEFLVSFYNNEISEKSEIFDDQFSVERPDGSNFTLKIRSTKLEDSAMYFCASERDSYEQYFGPGTRLTVT.

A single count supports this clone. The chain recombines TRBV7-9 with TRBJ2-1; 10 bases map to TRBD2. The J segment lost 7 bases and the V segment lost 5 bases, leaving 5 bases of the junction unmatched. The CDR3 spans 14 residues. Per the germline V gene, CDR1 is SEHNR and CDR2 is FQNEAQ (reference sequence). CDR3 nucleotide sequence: TGTGCCAGCAGCACCCCTAGCGGGGGTAATGAGCAGTTCTTC. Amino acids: CASSTPSGGNEQFF. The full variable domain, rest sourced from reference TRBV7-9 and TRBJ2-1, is DTGVSQNPRHKITKRGQNVTFRCDPISEHNRLYWYRQTLGQGPEFLTYFQNEAQLEKSRLLSDRFSAERPKGSFSTLEIQRTEQGDSAMYLCASSTPSGGNEQFFGPGTRLTVL.

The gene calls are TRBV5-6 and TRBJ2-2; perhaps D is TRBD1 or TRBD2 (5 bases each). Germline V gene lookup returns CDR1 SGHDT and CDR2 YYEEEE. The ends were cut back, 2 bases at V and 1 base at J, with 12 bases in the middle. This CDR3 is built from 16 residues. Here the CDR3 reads CASSFRDQGNTGELFF. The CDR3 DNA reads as TGTGCCAGCAGCTTCCGGGACCAGGGGAACACCGGGGAGCTGTTTTTT.

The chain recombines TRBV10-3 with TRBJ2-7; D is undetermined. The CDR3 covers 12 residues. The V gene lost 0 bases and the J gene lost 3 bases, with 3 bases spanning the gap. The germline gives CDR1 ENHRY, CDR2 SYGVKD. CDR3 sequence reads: CAISESNYEQYF. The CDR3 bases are TGTGCCATCAGTGAGTCGAACTACGAGCAGTACTTC.

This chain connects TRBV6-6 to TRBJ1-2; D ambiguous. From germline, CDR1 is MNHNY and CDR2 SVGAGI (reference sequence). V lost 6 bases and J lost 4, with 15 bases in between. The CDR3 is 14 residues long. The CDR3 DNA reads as TGTGCCAGCAGCCCGGGAAGGATGGGCTATGGCTACACCTTC. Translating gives CASSPGRMGYGYTF.

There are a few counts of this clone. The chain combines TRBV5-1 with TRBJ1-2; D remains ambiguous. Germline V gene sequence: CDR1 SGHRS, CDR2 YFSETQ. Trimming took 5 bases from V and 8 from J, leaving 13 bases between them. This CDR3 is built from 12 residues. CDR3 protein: CASRVADEGYTF. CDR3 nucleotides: TGCGCCAGCAGGGTGGCAGATGAGGGCTACACCTTC.

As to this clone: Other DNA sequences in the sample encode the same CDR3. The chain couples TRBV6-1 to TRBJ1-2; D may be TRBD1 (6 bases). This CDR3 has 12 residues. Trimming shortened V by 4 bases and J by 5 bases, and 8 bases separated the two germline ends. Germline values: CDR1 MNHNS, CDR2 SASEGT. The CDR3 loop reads CASSATGYGYTF. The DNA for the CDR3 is TGTGCCAGCAGTGCGACAGGATATGGCTACACCTTC.